This entry describes one TCR beta chain. This specimen comes from a study of blood T cell repertoires in COVID-19. About the research overall: The United States, Italy and Spain were the sources of the acute and convalescent COVID-19 samples.

This CDR3 has 13 amino acids. Germline CDR1 and CDR2: SQVTM and ANQGSEA. The V segment lost 6 bases and the J segment 4 bases; nucleotides outside the gene matches: 7. Here immunoSEQ multiplex PCR was the method, and the copy in TCRdb shows in-frame clones only, minus some. The table shows 250,000 or so clones, with more than 70% occurring only once. Sequencing was done on a sample of peripheral blood. This TCR was sampled from a woman aged 40 to 50 who had recovered from COVID-19. The genes are TRBV29-1 and TRBJ1-1, with 8 bases fitting TRBD1. The CDR3 nucleotides read TGCAGCGTCAAACAGGGGGGCAGCACTGAAGCTTTCTTT. Its protein product is CSVKQGGSTEAFF.